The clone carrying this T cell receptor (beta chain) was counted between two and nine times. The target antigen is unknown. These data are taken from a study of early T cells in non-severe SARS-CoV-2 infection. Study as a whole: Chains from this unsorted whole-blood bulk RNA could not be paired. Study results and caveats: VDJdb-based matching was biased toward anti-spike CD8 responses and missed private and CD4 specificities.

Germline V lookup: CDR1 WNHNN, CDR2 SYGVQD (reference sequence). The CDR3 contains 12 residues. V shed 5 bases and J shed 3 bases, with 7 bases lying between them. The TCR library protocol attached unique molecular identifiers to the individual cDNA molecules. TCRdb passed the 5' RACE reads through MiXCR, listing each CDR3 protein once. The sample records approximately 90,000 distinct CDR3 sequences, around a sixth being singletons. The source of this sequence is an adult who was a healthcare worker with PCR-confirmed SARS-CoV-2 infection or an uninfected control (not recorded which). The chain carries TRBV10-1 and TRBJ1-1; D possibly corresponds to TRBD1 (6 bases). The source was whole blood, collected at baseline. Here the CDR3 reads CASSNRDTEAFF. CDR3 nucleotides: TGCGCCAGCAGTAACAGGGACACTGAAGCTTTCTTT.